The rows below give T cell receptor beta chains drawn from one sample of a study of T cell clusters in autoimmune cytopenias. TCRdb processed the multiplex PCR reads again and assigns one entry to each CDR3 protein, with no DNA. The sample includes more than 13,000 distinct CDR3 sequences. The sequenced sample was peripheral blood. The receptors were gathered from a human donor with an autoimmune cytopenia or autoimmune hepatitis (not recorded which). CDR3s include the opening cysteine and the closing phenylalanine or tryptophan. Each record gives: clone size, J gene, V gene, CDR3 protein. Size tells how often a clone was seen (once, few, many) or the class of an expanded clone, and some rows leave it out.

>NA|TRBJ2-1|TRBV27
CASSLALYSYNEQFF
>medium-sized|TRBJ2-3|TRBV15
CATSRAGEADTQYF
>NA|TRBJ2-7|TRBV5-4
CASSLAGGNYEQYF
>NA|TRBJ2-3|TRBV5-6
CASSLGLHTDTQYF
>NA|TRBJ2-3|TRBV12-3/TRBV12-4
CASSFGGTQYF
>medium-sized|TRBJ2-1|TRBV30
CAWTRGSGSNDEQFF
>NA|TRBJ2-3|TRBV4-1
CASSPRDRGPDTQYF
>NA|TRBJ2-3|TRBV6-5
CASSYSLTFTDTQYF
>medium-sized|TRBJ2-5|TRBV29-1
CSVDRAAETQYF
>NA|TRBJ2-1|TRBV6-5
CASSTGLGDEQFF
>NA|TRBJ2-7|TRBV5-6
CASSEAGTSSSYEQYF
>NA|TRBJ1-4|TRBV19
CASSALGGQGEKLFF
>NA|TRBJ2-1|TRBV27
CASSFHGTRDYNEQFF
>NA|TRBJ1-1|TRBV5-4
CASSIRTRETEAFF
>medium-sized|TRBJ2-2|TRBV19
CASSSPGQGYAGELFF
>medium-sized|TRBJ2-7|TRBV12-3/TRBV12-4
CASSWTGSGEQYF
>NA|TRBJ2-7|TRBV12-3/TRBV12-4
CASSFGRAYEQYF
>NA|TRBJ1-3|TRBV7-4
CASSIQGAGNTIYF
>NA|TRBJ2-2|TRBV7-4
CASSLTGGSAGELFF
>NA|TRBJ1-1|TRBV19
CASSTLREPNTEAFF
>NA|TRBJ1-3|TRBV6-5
CASSNTDLSGNTIYF
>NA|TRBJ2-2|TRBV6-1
CASSEVGGTDYTGELFF
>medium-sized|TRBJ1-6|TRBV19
CASSPEDRDNSPLHF
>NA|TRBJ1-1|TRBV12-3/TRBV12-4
CASSFPGMNTEAFF
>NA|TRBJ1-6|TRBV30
CAWSVSGNSPLHF
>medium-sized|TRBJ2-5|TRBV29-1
CSVDRGLGETQYF
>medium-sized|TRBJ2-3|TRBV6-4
CASSESSGGPFTQYF